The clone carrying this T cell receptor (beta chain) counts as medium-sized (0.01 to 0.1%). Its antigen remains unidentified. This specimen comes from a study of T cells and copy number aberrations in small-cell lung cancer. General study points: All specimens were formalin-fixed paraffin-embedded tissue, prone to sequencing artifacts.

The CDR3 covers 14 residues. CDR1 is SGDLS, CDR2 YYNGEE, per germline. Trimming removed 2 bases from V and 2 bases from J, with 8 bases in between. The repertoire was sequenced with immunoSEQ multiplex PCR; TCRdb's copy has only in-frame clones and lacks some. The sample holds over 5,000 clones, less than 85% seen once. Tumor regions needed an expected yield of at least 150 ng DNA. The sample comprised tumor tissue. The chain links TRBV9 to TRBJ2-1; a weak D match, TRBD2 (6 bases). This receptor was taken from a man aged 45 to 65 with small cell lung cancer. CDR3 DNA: TGTGCCAGCAGCGTTAGCGGTACCTACAATGAGCAGTTCTTC. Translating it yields CASSVSGTYNEQFF.